These 22 T cell receptor beta chains were sequenced from one sample in a study of OX40 agonist ivuxolimab in advanced cancers. Measured with immunoSEQ multiplex PCR; TCRdb has only the in-frame clones, and not every one. The data show tens of thousands of clones, about four fifths seen once. Sequenced material: CD4+ or CD8+ T cells sorted from blood, taken in a trial of the OX40 agonist ivuxolimab. These TCRs come from an adult with an advanced solid tumor such as melanoma, head and neck, liver or kidney cancer.

The chain recombines TRBV2 with TRBJ1-5; D is unresolved. Germline CDR1 SNHLY, CDR2 FYNNEI. Trimming stripped 4 bases from V and 4 bases from J, with 8 bases between. This CDR3 has 13 residues. The CDR3: CASSVHANQPQHF. The CDR3 bases are TGTGCCAGCAGTGTTCATGCTAATCAGCCCCAGCATTTT.

The chain has TRBV7-6 and TRBJ1-6; D is uncertain. V was clipped by 2 bases and J by 8 bases, with 10 bases between them. CDR1 is SGHVS, CDR2 FNYEAQ, per germline. This CDR3 spans 14 amino acids. The CDR3 DNA is TGTGCCAGCAGCTTAAGGTCGCGGGATTCACCCCTCCACTTT. Protein: CASSLRSRDSPLHF.

CDR3 region: CAWSVPGHAQYF. CDR3 in DNA: TGTGCCTGGAGTGTCCCGGGACACGCGCAGTATTTT. The V call is TRBV30, the J call TRBJ2-3, with a weak D call TRBD1 (6 bases). The CDR3 runs 12 residues. Trimming pared 0 bases from V and 10 bases from J, leaving 11 bases between. CDR1 is GTSNPN, CDR2 SVGIG, per germline (reference sequence).

This chain joins TRBV25-1 and TRBJ2-7; no reliable D call. The CDR3 runs to 13 residues. V shed 6 bases and J shed 3 bases, with 12 bases lying between them. Looked up from germline, CDR1 is MGHDK and CDR2 is SYGVNS. The CDR3 bases are TGTGCCAGCAGCCGGATGGCAGACTACGAGCAGTACTTC. As protein: CASSRMADYEQYF.

This chain joins TRBV11-3 and TRBJ2-1, with TRBD2 matching 9 bases. In germline, CDR1 is SGHNT, CDR2 YENEEA. The CDR3 runs to 16 residues. Trimming cost V 4 bases and J 5 bases; bases outside gene matches: 9. CDR3 loop: CASSSSTSGRDNEQFF. The CDR3 DNA follows: TGTGCCAGCAGCTCCTCGACTAGCGGTCGAGACAATGAGCAGTTCTTC.

The CDR3: CASSPSVGYEQYF. The CDR3 nucleotides read TGCGCCAGCAGCCCCAGCGTGGGATACGAGCAGTACTTC. The J gene is TRBJ2-7, the V gene TRBV5-1, with unresolved D. The CDR3 consists of 13 residues. V was clipped by 4 bases and J by 4 bases, with 12 bases between them. CDR1 is SGHRS, CDR2 YFSETQ, per germline.

The chain is built from TRBV7-2 and TRBJ2-5; 7 bases match TRBD2. Germline values: CDR1 SGHTA, CDR2 FQGNSA. This CDR3 has 15 amino acids. V gave up 5 bases and J gave up 3 bases; unmatched junction bases: 9. In nucleotides, the CDR3 is TGTGCCAGCAGCCAAACCTTAGCGGGCAAAGAGACCCAGTACTTC. Translated: CASSQTLAGKETQYF.

This chain connects TRBV21-1 to TRBJ2-1; the DNA was not used to check the table's D call, TRBD1. TRBV21-1 is tagged as a pseudogene. The CDR3 is 17 residues long. CDR3 sequence: CASSKRLDRGRNNEQFF. CDR3 bases: TGTGCCAGCAGCAAACGCTTGGACAGGGGCAGAAACAATGAGCAGTTCTTC.

V gene TRBV19 combines with J gene TRBJ1-1; no definite D call. Germline V lookup: CDR1 LNHDA, CDR2 SQIVND (reference sequence). V shed 4 bases and J shed 7 bases, with 10 bases lying between them. The CDR3 is 12 amino acids. This chain's CDR3 is CASSRQSLEAFF. In nucleotides, the CDR3 is TGTGCCAGTAGTAGGCAGTCGCTTGAAGCTTTCTTT. The full variable domain, in which reference TRBV19 and TRBJ1-1 provide the parts outside the CDR3, is DGGITQSPKYLFRKEGQNVTLSCEQNLNHDAMYWYRQDPGQGLRLIYYSQIVNDFQKGDIAEGYSVSREKKESFPLTVTSAQKNPTAFYLCASSRQSLEAFFGQGTRLTVV.

The chain has TRBV7-9 and TRBJ2-7; the D is unclear. Germline V CDR1 and CDR2: SEHNR, FQNEAQ (reference sequence). Trimming removed 7 bases at V and 6 bases at J, with 10 bases between. This CDR3 has 11 residues. CDR3 sequence (DNA): TGTGCCAGCACCTCTGGGTTCGAGCAGTACTTC. Translating gives CASTSGFEQYF.

The genes are TRBV29-1 and TRBJ2-5; unclear D gene. V lost 3 bases, J lost 2 bases, and 13 bases lay in between. CDR3 size: 14 residues. Germline V gene lookup returns CDR1 SQVTM and CDR2 ANQGSEA. The CDR3, as DNA: TGCAGCGTTGAGGGCCACAAGATACAAGAGACCCAGTACTTC. Translated, it gives CSVEGHKIQETQYF.

The CDR3 loop reads CASSEGAHSEQYF. CDR3 bases: TGTGCCAGCAGTGAGGGGGCCCACAGCGAGCAGTACTTC. The chain recombines TRBV2 with TRBJ2-7, with D tentatively TRBD1 (6 bases). V was shortened by 3 bases and J by 6 bases, with 12 bases between the two germline ends. Germline-derived CDR1 and CDR2 are SNHLY and FYNNEI. The CDR3 is 13 residues long.

The chain has TRBV7-6 and TRBJ2-5; 8 nucleotides line up with TRBD1. V dropped 5 bases and J dropped 5; count of bases not matched to a gene: 7. From germline, CDR1 is SGHVS and CDR2 FNYEAQ. This CDR3 region has 14 residues. CDR3 region: CASSHPDRAETQYF. As DNA, the CDR3 is TGTGCCAGCAGCCACCCGGACAGGGCTGAGACCCAGTACTTC.

The rearrangement joins TRBV11-3 to TRBJ1-5; weak D call: TRBD1 (6 bases). The CDR3 is 13 amino acids. Germline V lookup: CDR1 SGHNT, CDR2 YENEEA. The V and J ends lost 4 bases and 6 bases respectively, with 10 bases between them. The CDR3 bases are TGTGCCAGCAGCTACAGGGACCGTCAGCCCCAGCATTTT. Residues: CASSYRDRQPQHF.

This chain joins TRBV7-9 and TRBJ1-1, with D possibly matching TRBD1 (5 bases). The germline CDR1 and CDR2 sequences are SEHNR and FQNEAQ (reference sequence). The V end was cut by 7 bases, the J end by 3 bases, with 18 bases between. The CDR3 sequence is 15 residues long. The CDR3 DNA is TGTGCCAGCAACTCACTGGGGCGGTGGGACACTGAAGCTTTCTTT. Translated: CASNSLGRWDTEAFF. The entire variable domain, with the rest obtained from reference TRBV7-9 and TRBJ1-1, is as follows: DTGVSQNPRHKITKRGQNVTFRCDPISEHNRLYWYRQTLGQGPEFLTYFQNEAQLEKSRLLSDRFSAERPKGSFSTLEIQRTEQGDSAMYLCASNSLGRWDTEAFFGQGTRLTVV.

The chain employs TRBV10-3 and TRBJ2-3; 8 bases are a match to TRBD1. Trimming at V came to 6 bases and at J to 2 bases, leaving 7 bases not matched to a gene. CDR1 and CDR2 (germline): ENHRY, SYGVKD. The CDR3 runs 15 residues. The CDR3 spells CAIRDRVEVTDTQYF. CDR3 sequence (DNA): TGTGCCATCAGGGACAGGGTAGAGGTCACAGATACGCAGTATTTT.

The CDR3 nucleotides are TGTGCCTCCAGCCCTTTCGGGTACCAAGAGACCCAGTACTTC. Translated, it gives CASSPFGYQETQYF. The chain employs TRBV6-5 and TRBJ2-5; D is unclear. Germline lookup yields CDR1 MNHEY and CDR2 SVGAGI. The CDR3 runs 14 residues. Trimming pared 11 bases from V and 0 bases from J, leaving 16 bases between.

On this clone: The identical CDR3 is also encoded by other nucleotide sequences in the sample. The genes are TRBV2 and TRBJ2-1; a weak D match, TRBD2 (5 bases). V was pared by 3 bases and J by 3 bases, with 6 bases between. The CDR3 sequence is 13 residues long. Per germline, CDR1 SNHLY and CDR2 FYNNEI. Written as DNA, the CDR3 is TGTGCCAGCAGTGACGCGGGCTACAATGAGCAGTTCTTC. This codes for CASSDAGYNEQFF.

The rearrangement uses TRBV5-1 and TRBJ2-1; TRBD1 agrees at 7 bases. The CDR3 runs to 14 residues. Germline CDR1 and CDR2: SGHRS and YFSETQ. J lost 3 bases, V lost 1 base, and 1 base had no gene match. The CDR3 coding sequence is TGCGCCAGCAGCTTGTGGGACAGCTACAATGAGCAGTTCTTC. Translation: CASSLWDSYNEQFF.

The CDR3 region has the DNA TGTGCCAGCAGCCCTTTGGGGGGCGGCACAGATACGCAGTATTTT. Translated: CASSPLGGGTDTQYF. The V gene is TRBV27, the J gene TRBJ2-3; D could derive from TRBD1 or TRBD2 (6 bases each). In germline, CDR1 is MNHEY, CDR2 SMNVEV (reference sequence). This CDR3 is built from 15 residues. Trimming stripped 6 bases from V and 1 base from J, with 14 bases between.

The CDR3, as DNA: TGTGCCAGCAGCTTCACTGGAAACACCATATATTTT. Amino acids: CASSFTGNTIYF. V gene TRBV7-2 combines with J gene TRBJ1-3; D uncertain. The germline V gene encodes CDR1 SGHTA and CDR2 FQGNSA. Trimming left V 3 bases short and J 2 bases short, with 2 bases between. The CDR3 consists of 12 residues.

The chain joins TRBV4-1 to TRBJ1-1; unclear D gene. Germline assignment: CDR1 MGHRA and CDR2 YSYEKL. The CDR3 is 13 residues long. Between the trimmed V and J ends, which lost 0 bases and 2 bases, there was a span of 4 bases. The CDR3 reads CASSQEPNTEAFF. The CDR3 nucleotides are TGCGCCAGCAGCCAAGAGCCCAACACTGAAGCTTTCTTT.